This T cell receptor (beta chain) was sequenced in a study of multiple sclerosis patients with progressive multifocal leukoencephalopathy. Regarding time point: time of PML onset. All PML patients were female, and all patients had earlier interferon beta. The assay was immunoSEQ multiplex PCR, and TCRdb's table has in-frame clones only and misses some. The data contain approximately 27,000 clones, 85% to 90% of them singletons. The clonotype originates from a woman in her twenties or thirties with progressive multifocal leukoencephalopathy. Sequences were derived from PBMCs, sampled from a patient treated with natalizumab.

The DNA of the CDR3 is TGTGCCAGCAGCTCATCCGGGGCCAGCTCTGGAAACACCATATATTTT. Amino acids: CASSSSGASSGNTIYF. This chain connects TRBV7-6 to TRBJ1-3, with a tentative D call TRBD1 (5 bases). The V gene's germline CDR1 is SGHVS and CDR2 FNYEAQ. V was pared by 4 bases and J by 0 bases, with 13 bases between. The CDR3 has 16 residues.